The 5 T cell receptor beta chains below all came from one sample that was sequenced in a study of shared clonotypes between healthy human individuals. The method was immunoSEQ multiplex PCR; TCRdb's version includes in-frame clones alone and lacks a portion of them. The table records 2 million to 3 million clones, more than 90% of them present only once. Sample: naive CD4+ T cells sorted from blood. The subset was: CD45RA+ positively selected. The receptor set was obtained from a man in his late teens or twenties in good health.

The V and J genes are TRBV5-4 and TRBJ2-7, with D unclear. The CDR3 sequence is 14 residues long. From germline, CDR1 is SGHNT and CDR2 YYREEE (reference sequence). V was pared by 0 bases and J by 0 bases, with 7 bases between. This chain's CDR3 is CASSLDSPSYEQYF. Written as DNA, the CDR3 is TGTGCCAGCAGCTTGGACAGCCCCTCCTACGAGCAGTACTTC.

The chain combines TRBV6-5 with TRBJ1-5; no firm D call. Trimming removed 2 bases from V and 7 bases from J, with 9 bases in between. The CDR3 runs to 13 residues. CDR1 is MNHEY, CDR2 SVGAGI, per germline. In DNA form, the CDR3 reads TGTGCCAGCAGTTACAGGGAGCGGCAGCCCCAGCATTTT. Its translation is CASSYRERQPQHF.

This sequence joins TRBV10-1 and TRBJ2-1; 8 bases are shared with TRBD2. CDR1 WNHNN and CDR2 SYGVQD come from the germline V gene (reference sequence). The CDR3 spans 13 residues. V shed 9 bases, J shed 2 bases, and the junction held 3 bases outside the gene matches. The CDR3 DNA reads as TGCGCCAGGAAGCGGGAGCCCTACAATGAGCAGTTCTTC. Translation gives CARKREPYNEQFF.

This chain links TRBV9 with TRBJ1-1; D ambiguous. Trimming removed 3 bases from V and 1 base from J, with 7 bases in between. Germline loops: CDR1 SGDLS, CDR2 YYNGEE. There are 13 residues in the CDR3. The CDR3 region has the DNA TGTGCCAGCAGCGCGATCGGGAACACTGAAGCTTTCTTT. Its translation: CASSAIGNTEAFF.

J is TRBJ1-6 and V is TRBV7-3; D is perhaps TRBD1 (5 bases). Per germline, CDR1 SGHTA and CDR2 FQGTGA. This CDR3 has 15 amino acids. The V gene lost 2 bases and the J gene lost 4 bases, with 9 bases spanning the gap. CDR3 amino acids: CASSLFAGYNSPLHF. The DNA of the CDR3 is TGTGCCAGCAGCTTATTTGCAGGGTATAATTCACCCCTCCACTTT.